In this sample, the clone carrying this TCR beta chain turned up a few times. A Seattle source enrolled patients during active infection and followed them longitudinally. These data come from a study of blood T cell repertoires in COVID-19. Overall study: Samples came from the United States, Italy and Spain, spanning acute and convalescent COVID-19. Nucleic acid was either cDNA or gDNA, and it came from T cells, B-cell-depleted T cells, or PBMCs.

Original processing notes: By means of reference gene primer amplification, nucleated cell counts were estimated. Libraries were prepared by immunoSEQ multiplex PCR; TCRdb keeps only in-frame clonotypes and omits some of them. The V and J calls and clone size were taken over from that table, and D and trimming were inferred from the DNA. The table records 450,000 or so clones, around 90% of them present only once. Germline V gives CDR1 SEHNR, CDR2 FQNEAQ (reference sequence). Trimming left V 1 base short and J 1 base short, with 7 bases between. This CDR3 is built from 14 residues. Material: peripheral blood. The TCR was taken from a man aged 18 to 30 with COVID-19, enrolled during active disease. The chain carries TRBV7-9 and TRBJ1-1; D might be TRBD1 (5 bases). The CDR3 coding sequence is TGTGCCAGCAGCTTAGTTCAGGGGAACACTGAAGCTTTCTTT. It encodes CASSLVQGNTEAFF.